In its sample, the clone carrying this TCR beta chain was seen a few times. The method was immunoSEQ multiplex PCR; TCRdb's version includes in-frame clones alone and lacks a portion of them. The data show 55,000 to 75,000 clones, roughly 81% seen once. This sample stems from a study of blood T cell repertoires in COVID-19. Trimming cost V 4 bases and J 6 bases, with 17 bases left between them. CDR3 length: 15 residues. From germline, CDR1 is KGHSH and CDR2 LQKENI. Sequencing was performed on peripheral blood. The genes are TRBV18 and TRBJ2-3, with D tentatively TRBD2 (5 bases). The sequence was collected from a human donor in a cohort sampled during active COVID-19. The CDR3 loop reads CASSRREKYGDTQYF. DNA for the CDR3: TGTGCCAGCTCACGACGGGAAAAATACGGCGATACGCAGTATTTT.